A selection of T cell receptor beta chains follows, all from one sample in a study of T cell repertoires in cytomegalovirus infection. No antigens are known for them. TCRdb used MiXCR to reprocess the reads, holding one entry per CDR3 protein. The sample carries approximately 310,000 distinct CDR3 sequences, roughly 25% recorded once. The sequenced sample was cultured PBMCs, obtained from culture after CMV antigen stimulation. The receptors originated from a human donor in good health (CMV status not recorded). Some clones in this sample may be carry-over from other donors' samples. Both conserved end residues are part of each CDR3. A D gene is named only where the DNA matches it firmly. The size field is filled for only some rows; it gives once, few, many or a size class.

clone_size,v_call,j_call,d_call,cdr3_nt,cdr3_aa
NA,TRBV3-1,TRBJ2-1,TRBD2,TGTGCCAGCAGCCAAGGAAGACAAAGACCCCTAGCGGTATACAATGAGCAGTTCTTC,CASSQGRQRPLAVYNEQFF
NA,TRBV15,TRBJ1-3,NA,TGTGCCACCAGCCCCCGAGTCGGGGGTTTATCCGGAAACACCATATATTTT,CATSPRVGGLSGNTIYF
NA,TRBV7-8,TRBJ2-2,NA,TGTGCCAGCAGCTTAAGTCAGGGTATCACCGGGGAGCTGTTTTTT,CASSLSQGITGELFF
few,TRBV12-3/TRBV12-4,TRBJ1-2,TRBD1,TGTGCCAGCAGTCGGACAGGTCGGGGCTACACCTTC,CASSRTGRGYTF
NA,TRBV10-3,TRBJ2-1,TRBD1,TGTGCCATCAGCGGGACAGGGGTTAACGAGCAGTTCTTC,CAISGTGVNEQFF
many,TRBV6-2/TRBV6-3,TRBJ2-1,TRBD2,TGTGCCAGCAGTTACGCCCTAGGCCTAGCGGGAGGCAATGAGCAGTTCTTC,CASSYALGLAGGNEQFF
NA,TRBV28,TRBJ2-1,TRBD2,TGTGCCAGCGTTACTAGCGGGGTCGGGAATGAGCAGTTCTTC,CASVTSGVGNEQFF
NA,TRBV12-3/TRBV12-4,TRBJ2-1,NA,TGTGCCAGCAGCTACGGGCCTAGCGCATACAATGAGCAGTTCTTC,CASSYGPSAYNEQFF
NA,TRBV6-5,TRBJ1-3,NA,TGTGCCAGCAGTTACTCGAACAGGGCAAATCTTAAAGGAAACACCATATATTTT,CASSYSNRANLKGNTIYF
few,TRBV7-2,TRBJ2-7,TRBD2,TGTGCCAGCAGCTTAGGTTCTAGCGGGCTTTACGAGCAGTACTTC,CASSLGSSGLYEQYF
NA,TRBV11-2,TRBJ1-1,NA,TGTGCCAGCAGCTTAGCCATTACAGGGAACACTGAAGCTTTCTTT,CASSLAITGNTEAFF
NA,TRBV10-3,TRBJ2-1,NA,TGTGCCATCAGTGAGTCGATGTCGTCTCCCGGGGGCAGGGGCTACAATGAGCAGTTCTTC,CAISESMSSPGGRGYNEQFF
NA,TRBV6-2/TRBV6-3,TRBJ2-1,NA,TGTGCCAGCAGGACCCCCCGTGACTACAATGAGCAGTTCTTC,CASRTPRDYNEQFF
few,TRBV19,TRBJ1-5,TRBD1,TGTGCCAGTAGTTTTTACGGACAGGCGAGCAATCAGCCCCAGCATTTT,CASSFYGQASNQPQHF